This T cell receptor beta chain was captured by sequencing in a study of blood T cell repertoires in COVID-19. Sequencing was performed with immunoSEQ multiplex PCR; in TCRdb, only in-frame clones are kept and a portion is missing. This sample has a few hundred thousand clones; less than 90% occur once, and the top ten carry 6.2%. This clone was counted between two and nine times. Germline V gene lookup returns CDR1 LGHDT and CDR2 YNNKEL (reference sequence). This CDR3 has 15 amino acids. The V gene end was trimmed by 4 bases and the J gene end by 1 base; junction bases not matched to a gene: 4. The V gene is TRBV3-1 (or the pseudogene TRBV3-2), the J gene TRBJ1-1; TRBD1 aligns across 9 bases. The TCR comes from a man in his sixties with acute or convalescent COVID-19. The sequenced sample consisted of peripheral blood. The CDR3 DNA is TGTGCCAGCAGCCGGGACAGGGTTTGGAACACTGAAGCTTTCTTT. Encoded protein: CASSRDRVWNTEAFF.